This TCR beta chain was sequenced for a study of human T cells and chemical hapten exposure. Looked up from germline, CDR1 is LGHDT and CDR2 is YNNKEL (reference sequence). The junction had 5 bases not matched to a gene; V was cut back by 3 bases and J by 2 bases. The CDR3 sequence is 15 residues long. This clonotype showed up just a few times. Its specificity is unknown. Sample time point: pre-sensitization, week 0. The treatment was: therapeutic diphenylcyclopropenone sensitization with weekly scalp DPC. Unfractionated whole blood was the source from which total RNA was extracted. TCRdb itself ran the RACE reads through MiXCR, one entry per CDR3 protein. The sample records 35,000 or so distinct CDR3 sequences, approximately 10% being singletons. Findings of the study overall: Correlating positively with patch test score were the PT1 expanded TCR counts.

This TCR was recovered from a man between 45 and 60 years old with alopecia areata. Some clones in this sample may be carry-over from other donors' samples. The chain combines TRBV3-1 with TRBJ1-1; 8 bases match TRBD1. Here the sequenced sample was whole blood, taken in connection with sensitization to the hapten diphenylcyclopropenone (DPC). CDR3 sequence (DNA): TGTGCCAGCAGCCAGATTGGACAGGGCAACACTGAAGCTTTCTTT. This sequence encodes CASSQIGQGNTEAFF.